The 13 T cell receptor beta chains presented below share a single source sample, sequenced in a study of T cell responses to AZD1222 COVID-19 vaccine. TCRdb keeps only in-frame clones here, not all; method: immunoSEQ multiplex PCR. The sample consists of about 140,000 clones, 92% of them appearing once. The sample was peripheral blood, taken on day 0 of AZD1222 vaccination. Receptors originate from an adult in good health.

The chain recombines TRBV7-8 with TRBJ2-1, with 13 bases aligning to TRBD2. V trimming: 1 base; J trimming: 8 bases; junction bases outside the gene matches: 2. CDR3 length: 15 residues. Germline-derived CDR1 and CDR2 are SGHVS and FQNEAQ. CDR3 DNA: TGTGCCAGCAGCTTAGGGACTAGCGGGAGCCATGAGCAGTTCTTC. It codes for CASSLGTSGSHEQFF.

The rearrangement uses TRBV29-1 and TRBJ1-3; D gene ambiguous. V lost 5 bases, J lost 0 bases, and 8 bases lay in between. CDR1 and CDR2 (germline): SQVTM, ANQGSEA. The CDR3 sequence is 13 residues long. CDR3 residues: CSVHPNSGNTIYF. The CDR3 nucleotides are TGCAGCGTTCACCCCAACTCTGGAAACACCATATATTTT.

The rearrangement uses TRBV7-9 and TRBJ1-2; D gene uncertain. This CDR3 region has 13 residues. V was shortened by 3 bases and J by 4 bases, with 9 bases between the two germline ends. CDR1 is SEHNR, CDR2 FQNEAQ, per germline (reference sequence). As DNA, the CDR3 is TGTGCCAGCAGCTTCGACACCCGCTATGGCTACACCTTC. Protein product: CASSFDTRYGYTF.

The chain combines TRBV6-6 with TRBJ2-4; D may be TRBD1 (6 bases). CDR3 length: 15 residues. The V gene lost 0 bases and the J gene lost 3 bases, with 9 bases spanning the gap. The germline V gene has CDR1 MNHNY and CDR2 SVGAGI (reference sequence). The CDR3 nucleotides read TGTGCCAGCAGTTACTCAGGGGGTGTCAAAAACATTCAGTACTTC. This encodes CASSYSGGVKNIQYF.

CDR3: CASSTQQGLNEKLFF. DNA of the CDR3: TGTGCCAGTAGTACCCAACAGGGACTTAATGAAAAACTGTTTTTT. V and J are TRBV19 and TRBJ1-4, with D possibly being TRBD1 (6 bases). V was shortened by 4 bases and J by 4 bases, with 13 bases between the two germline ends. The CDR3 consists of 15 residues. Germline V CDR1 and CDR2: LNHDA, SQIVND (reference sequence).

CDR3 amino acids: CASSRSTVGDSPLHF. The CDR3, as DNA: TGTGCCAGCAGTCGCTCTACAGTTGGGGATTCACCCCTCCACTTT. This chain links TRBV3-1 (or the pseudogene TRBV3-2) with TRBJ1-6; D gene uncertain. Germline V gene sequence: CDR1 LGHDT, CDR2 YNNKEL (reference sequence). The CDR3 sequence is 15 residues long. The germline V and J ends were trimmed by 6 bases and 8 bases, with 17 bases remaining between them.

This clone was detected only once. This chain uses TRBV11-2 with TRBJ2-1, with 11 bases identical to TRBD2. The CDR3 runs 19 residues. V lost 4 bases to trimming and J lost 6 bases; unmatched junction nucleotides: 17. The germline V gene has CDR1 SGHAT and CDR2 FQNNGV. The CDR3 sequence is CASSSLTSGKGVARNEQFF. CDR3 nucleotide sequence: TGTGCCAGCAGCTCGCTGACTAGCGGGAAGGGGGTTGCGCGCAATGAGCAGTTCTTC.

This chain links TRBV12-3 or TRBV12-4 with TRBJ1-5, with D uncertain. This CDR3 contains 13 residues. V was pared by 1 base and J by 6 bases, with 7 bases between. Written as DNA, the CDR3 is TGTGCCAGCAGTTTAGGGGCAGGTCAGCCCCAGCATTTT. It translates to CASSLGAGQPQHF.

This sequence joins TRBV19 and TRBJ2-3; D not certain. The CDR3 is 16 amino acids. The V end was cut by 0 bases, the J end by 4 bases, with 14 bases between. Germline lookup yields CDR1 LNHDA and CDR2 SQIVND (reference sequence). CDR3 loop: CASSIEGRLSADTQYF. CDR3 DNA sequence: TGTGCCAGTAGTATAGAGGGCAGGCTCAGCGCAGATACGCAGTATTTT.

This clone was detected only a few times. The chain couples TRBV4-2 to TRBJ2-2; D may match TRBD1 or TRBD2 (6 bases each). Looked up from germline, CDR1 is LGHNA and CDR2 is YNFKEQ. The CDR3 is made up of 17 amino acids. V lost 4 bases, J lost 5 bases, and 20 bases lay in between. The CDR3 region has the DNA TGTGCCAGCAGCCCCAGGAGGGGGTCGGAGGGGACCGGGGAGCTGTTTTTT. Amino acid sequence: CASSPRRGSEGTGELFF.

This clone appeared a single time. The chain joins TRBV21-1 to TRBJ1-1; the D segment call TRBD1 is taken from the table without a DNA check. TRBV21-1 is a documented pseudogene. CDR3 length: 17 residues. Written as DNA, the CDR3 is TGTGCCAGCAGCCGGCAGGGACACGTTCTGATGGACACTGAAGCTTTCTTT. Translating gives CASSRQGHVLMDTEAFF.

The chain combines TRBV3-1 (or the pseudogene TRBV3-2) with TRBJ2-1, with 9 bases matching TRBD2. Trimming cost V 4 bases and J 8 bases; bases outside gene matches: 3. CDR1 is LGHDT, CDR2 YNNKEL, per germline (reference sequence). CDR3 length: 13 amino acids. CDR3 amino acids: CASSPRLADEQFF. For the CDR3, the DNA is TGTGCCAGCAGCCCTCGACTAGCGGATGAGCAGTTCTTC.

V usage is TRBV18 and J usage is TRBJ2-1; 11 bases are shared with TRBD2. The CDR3 is 15 residues long. The V gene end was trimmed by 3 bases and the J gene end by 4 bases; junction bases not matched to a gene: 2. Per the germline V gene, CDR1 is KGHSH and CDR2 is LQKENI. The CDR3 sequence: CASSPGTSGYNEQFF. DNA of the CDR3: TGTGCCAGCTCACCCGGGACTAGCGGATACAATGAGCAGTTCTTC.